The 20 T cell receptor beta chains below all came from one sample that was sequenced in a study of blood T cell repertoires in COVID-19. This table comes from immunoSEQ multiplex PCR, and its TCRdb copy is limited to in-frame clones, with some not included. The repertoire has 100,000 to 120,000 clones, roughly 85% of them found once; the top ten carry roughly an eighth. The source material was peripheral blood. Receptors were obtained from a human donor in a cohort sampled during active COVID-19.

CDR3 in DNA: TGTGCCAGTAGTAGACAGGGTTCAGCTGAAGCTTTCTTT. Translated, it gives CASSRQGSAEAFF. The chain recombines TRBV19 with TRBJ1-1; 7 bases line up with TRBD1. The CDR3 consists of 13 residues. J was trimmed by 6 bases and V by 4 bases; bases with no gene match: 5. From germline, CDR1 is LNHDA and CDR2 SQIVND (reference sequence). Drawing the rest from reference TRBV19 and TRBJ1-1, the complete variable domain is DGGITQSPKYLFRKEGQNVTLSCEQNLNHDAMYWYRQDPGQGLRLIYYSQIVNDFQKGDIAEGYSVSREKKESFPLTVTSAQKNPTAFYLCASSRQGSAEAFFGQGTRLTVV.

This chain joins TRBV29-1 and TRBJ1-5; D call uncertain. The CDR3 contains 13 residues. The germline V and J ends were trimmed by 6 bases and 2 bases, with 11 bases remaining between them. Germline lookup yields CDR1 SQVTM and CDR2 ANQGSEA. The CDR3 DNA reads TGCAGCGTCCGGGAGGCCGGCAATCAGCCCCAGCATTTT. Amino acid sequence: CSVREAGNQPQHF.

V and J are TRBV6-2 or TRBV6-3 and TRBJ2-7; TRBD1 agrees at 9 bases. Trimming took 6 bases from V and 7 from J; bases not matched to a gene: 10. Germline values: CDR1 MNHEY, CDR2 SVGEGT. This CDR3 is built from 14 residues. The CDR3 DNA is TGTGCCAGCAGCACTAATACAGGGGGCCGAGAGCAGTACTTC. It translates to CASSTNTGGREQYF.

This clone was seen a few times. The genes are TRBV27 and TRBJ2-7; 11 positions agree with TRBD2. Trimming cost V 5 bases and J 0 bases; bases outside gene matches: 6. Germline V lookup: CDR1 MNHEY, CDR2 SMNVEV (reference sequence). There are 16 residues in the CDR3. The chain's CDR3 is CASSPRLAGISYEQYF. In DNA, the CDR3 is TGTGCCAGCAGTCCCAGACTAGCGGGGATCTCCTACGAGCAGTACTTC.

The gene calls are TRBV5-5 and TRBJ2-1; 9 bases are a match to TRBD1. This CDR3 has 16 residues. Unmatched junction bases numbered 11, after V lost 4 bases and J lost 6 bases. The germline V gene has CDR1 SGHKS and CDR2 YYEKEE (reference sequence). CDR3 amino acids: CASSPRDREFSNEQFF. The CDR3 DNA reads TGTGCCAGCAGCCCCAGGGACAGGGAATTTTCCAATGAGCAGTTCTTC.

This rearrangement joins TRBV9 to TRBJ2-2, with 8 positions matching TRBD1. Losses at the gene ends were 3 bases for V and 5 bases for J; bases not matched to a gene: 6. The germline V gene encodes CDR1 SGDLS and CDR2 YYNGEE. This CDR3 spans 15 amino acids. CDR3 DNA: TGTGCCAGCAGCGGGCGGACAGGGATGACCGGGGAGCTGTTTTTT. Encoded protein: CASSGRTGMTGELFF. Full variable domain (rest looked up from reference TRBV9 and TRBJ2-2): DSGVTQTPKHLITATGQRVTLRCSPRSGDLSVYWYQQSLDQGLQFLIQYYNGEERAKGNILERFSAQQFPDLHSELNLSSLELGDSALYFCASSGRTGMTGELFFGEGSRLTVL.

CDR3 sequence reads: CASSPNSYYGYTF. In nucleotides, the CDR3 is TGTGCCAGCTCACCAAACAGCTACTATGGCTACACCTTC. This chain connects TRBV18 to TRBJ1-2, with no clear D. V shed 2 bases and J shed 3 bases, with 7 bases lying between them. This CDR3 is built from 13 residues. Germline-derived CDR1 and CDR2 are KGHSH and LQKENI.

CDR3 sequence reads: CSVQLQGARTDTQYF. In nucleotides, the CDR3 is TGCAGCGTTCAACTACAGGGGGCGCGTACAGATACGCAGTATTTT. J is TRBJ2-3 and V is TRBV29-1, with 9 bases matching TRBD1. CDR3 length: 15 residues. V lost 5 bases, J lost 3 bases, and 9 bases stayed unmatched. Germline V gives CDR1 SQVTM, CDR2 ANQGSEA.

The J gene is TRBJ2-7, the V gene TRBV10-3; 8 bases fit TRBD1. Germline loops: CDR1 ENHRY, CDR2 SYGVKD. This CDR3 comprises 14 residues. V gave up 6 bases and J gave up 2 bases; unmatched junction bases: 6. The CDR3 DNA is TGTGCCATCAGCTCGGGGACAGGAGCCTACGAGCAGTACTTC. Protein sequence: CAISSGTGAYEQYF.

The J gene is TRBJ2-7, the V gene TRBV7-2; D may be TRBD2 (6 bases). Germline assignment: CDR1 SGHTA and CDR2 FQGNSA. The V end was cut by 2 bases, the J end by 4 bases, with 9 bases between. The CDR3 contains 13 residues. The CDR3: CASSLLAGYEQYF. CDR3 sequence (DNA): TGTGCCAGCAGCTTATTGGCGGGGTACGAGCAGTACTTC. Together with reference TRBV7-2 and TRBJ2-7, the CDR3 gives the full variable domain: GAGVSQSPSNKVTEKGKDVELRCDPISGHTALYWYRQSLGQGLEFLIYFQGNSAPDKSGLPSDRFSAERTGGSVSTLTIQRTQQEDSAVYLCASSLLAGYEQYFGPGTRLTVT.

J is TRBJ1-1 and V is TRBV13, with D unclear. Trimming pared 5 bases from V and 1 base from J, leaving 11 bases between. Germline V lookup: CDR1 PRHDT, CDR2 FYEKMQ (reference sequence). The CDR3 runs to 14 residues. The CDR3 nucleotides read TGTGCCAGCAGCCCCGGGAAGAAGAACACTGAAGCTTTCTTT. Protein product: CASSPGKKNTEAFF.

The chain couples TRBV5-1 to TRBJ2-3; TRBD1 matches 10 bases. V lost 4 bases and J lost 1; bases outside the gene matches: 9. This CDR3 has 17 amino acids. Germline CDR1 and CDR2: SGHRS and YFSETQ. CDR3 loop: CASSKPRGTGGTDTQYF. In DNA form, the CDR3 reads TGCGCCAGCAGCAAGCCCCGCGGGACAGGGGGCACAGATACGCAGTATTTT.

This chain uses TRBV19 with TRBJ1-5; D might be TRBD1 (5 bases). CDR3 length: 14 amino acids. CDR1 is LNHDA and CDR2 is SQIVND in the germline V gene (reference sequence). The V end was cut by 4 bases, the J end by 7 bases, with 14 bases between. As DNA, the CDR3 is TGTGCCAGTAGTACAGGGTCTAAGGGACAGCCCCAGCATTTT. This sequence encodes CASSTGSKGQPQHF. The entire variable domain, with the rest obtained from reference TRBV19 and TRBJ1-5, is as follows: DGGITQSPKYLFRKEGQNVTLSCEQNLNHDAMYWYRQDPGQGLRLIYYSQIVNDFQKGDIAEGYSVSREKKESFPLTVTSAQKNPTAFYLCASSTGSKGQPQHFGDGTRLSIL.

The V gene is TRBV6-5, the J gene TRBJ1-4, with D possibly being TRBD1 (6 bases). The V and J ends lost 8 bases and 1 base respectively, with 8 bases between them. CDR3 size: 13 residues. CDR1 is MNHEY, CDR2 SVGAGI, per germline. DNA of the CDR3: TGTGCCAGCTCAGGGGTAACTAATGAAAAACTGTTTTTT. It specifies CASSGVTNEKLFF.

This clone is a singleton in its sample. V gene TRBV4-1 combines with J gene TRBJ1-5; D gene ambiguous. The V and J ends lost 4 bases and 5 bases respectively, with 9 bases between them. Germline V gene lookup returns CDR1 MGHRA and CDR2 YSYEKL. This CDR3 spans 13 amino acids. The CDR3 DNA is TGCGCCAGCAGCCTCTTACGGGATCAGCCCCAGCATTTT. Its protein is CASSLLRDQPQHF.

This clone was seen only once. The V and J genes are TRBV15 and TRBJ1-3; TRBD1 agrees at 8 bases. This CDR3 is built from 15 residues. J gave up 2 bases and V 1 base, and 1 base lay outside the gene matches. From germline, CDR1 is LNHNV and CDR2 YYDKDF (reference sequence). CDR3 amino acids: CATSRADRAGNTIYF. DNA of the CDR3: TGTGCCACCAGCAGAGCGGACAGGGCTGGAAACACCATATATTTT. The variable domain in full, completed from reference TRBV15 and TRBJ1-3, reads DAMVIQNPRYQVTQFGKPVTLSCSQTLNHNVMYWYQQKSSQAPKLLFHYYDKDFNNEADTPDNFQSRRPNTSFCFLDIRSPGLGDTAMYLCATSRADRAGNTIYFGEGSWLTVV.

This chain joins TRBV10-3 and TRBJ2-1; 7 positions agree with TRBD1. CDR3 length: 12 amino acids. V was pared by 6 bases and J by 6 bases, with 2 bases of the junction left unmatched. Germline CDR1 and CDR2: ENHRY and SYGVKD. CDR3 DNA sequence: TGTGCCATCAGCTGGACAGGCAATGAGCAGTTCTTC. Amino acid sequence: CAISWTGNEQFF.

The rearrangement uses TRBV11-1 and TRBJ2-7; 7 nucleotides agree with TRBD1. This CDR3 has 13 residues. Germline CDR1 SGHAT, CDR2 FQDESV (reference sequence). J was trimmed by 6 bases and V by 4 bases; bases with no gene match: 6. The CDR3 protein is CASSYARQGEQYF. The CDR3 nucleotides are TGTGCCAGCAGCTATGCCCGACAGGGCGAGCAGTACTTC.

The rearrangement links TRBV7-3 to TRBJ2-7, with D unclear. V was cut by 0 bases and J by 4 bases, with 7 bases left in between. Germline V gene lookup returns CDR1 SGHTA and CDR2 FQGTGA. This CDR3 contains 13 residues. CDR3 sequence (DNA): TGTGCCAGCAGCTTAACGCCAGGTTACGAGCAGTACTTC. It translates to CASSLTPGYEQYF. Full variable domain (rest looked up from reference TRBV7-3 and TRBJ2-7): GAGVSQTPSNKVTEKGKYVELRCDPISGHTALYWYRQSLGQGPEFLIYFQGTGAADDSGLPNDRFFAVRPEGSVSTLKIQRTERGDSAVYLCASSLTPGYEQYFGPGTRLTVT.

The sample holds one count of this clone. CDR3 coding DNA: TGTGCCAGCAGCTCCCGATCTAGCGGGAGCACAGATACGCAGTATTTT. As protein: CASSSRSSGSTDTQYF. V and J are TRBV4-2 and TRBJ2-3; 8 bases are shared with TRBD2. The CDR3 is 16 amino acids. Germline V CDR1 and CDR2: LGHNA, YNFKEQ. J was trimmed by 0 bases and V by 5 bases; bases with no gene match: 7.